The present TCR beta chain was sequenced within a study of tissue T cells after allogeneic stem cell transplantation (dated by TCRdb to between 2021 and 2024). Study-wide context: The study profiled TCR beta repertoires in many tissues obtained from research autopsies of patients with and without GVHD, and also in mouse models of GVHD. The human arm was conducted as a prospective observational study, and neither blinding nor randomization was performed. Results the study describes overall, beyond this receptor: A small and clinically heterogeneous patient cohort was studied, and sampling depth was acknowledged as a limitation. Within patients, how anatomically similar tissues were was a major factor shaping TCR repertoire composition, regardless of disease or transplant status. Not many T cell clones showed up in more than one patient, yet clustering based on motifs uncovered repertoire signatures that were shared across patients in a tissue-specific way. Blood and spleen T cells captured only a limited portion of the TCR repertoire detected in tissues, in both patients and mice. Which tissue TCRs were alloreactive or antigen-specific was not determined in the study, and some clones might have been persisting host cells.

The library was built by means of the immunoSEQ multiplex PCR assay. TCRbeta CDR3 sequencing was performed at survey depth by Adaptive Biotechnologies, and CDR3 sequences, V/J genes, productive frequency and template counts were reported. Amplification of TCR beta CDR3 regions started from genomic DNA instead of RNA. As for how the authors treated the data: Jensen-Shannon divergence was used to quantify pairwise repertoire overlap between tissues, with a value of 1 indicating complete divergence and a value of 0 indicating identical repertoires. Tissues were clustered by single-linkage agglomerative hierarchical clustering of pairwise JSD values, and the clustering results were displayed as dendrograms. GLIPH2 was run on all patient samples with simulation_depth 1000, kmer_min_depth 3, cdr3_length_cutoff 8, keeping groups with more than two unique CDR3s. A standardized tissue-overlap score was calculated by extrapolating Jaccard GLIPH-group overlap across patients to a standard repertoire size of 1000 clones. To look at how diversity was associated with clinical or experimental variables, linear mixed-effect models were used, with tissue treated as a fixed effect and individual treated as a random effect. TCRdb re-hosts the immuneACCESS table, in-frame sequences only. Its copies lack some clones; in the studies checked, an unresolved V gene accounts for under half of them, and the cause for the rest is not known. That table furnishes V, J and clone size, whereas the DNA furnished D and trimming. This sample comprises 4,900 or so clones, 45% of them detected only once. The ten largest clones represent 20% to 25% of the sample.

The time point label corresponds to: mouse harvest day 14 after allogeneic transplant. Mouse grafts combined 10^7 T-cell-depleted bone marrow cells with 10^6 splenic CD5+ T cells, given via tail vein injection. GVHD in mice was modeled with a major MHC-mismatch B6 (H2b) into BALB/c (H2d) model, and tissues were profiled at day 7 or 14. Mouse tissues and retro-orbital blood were harvested on day 7 or 14 post-transplant using separate sterile tools per animal; livers were flushed beforehand. Before genomic DNA isolation with the DNeasy Blood & Tissue Kit, mouse tissues were minced with razor blades in buffered saline. In regard to this clone: Its antigen target is currently unknown. In this record, gene identifiers and germline sequences come from the mouse. The read ends 1 residue shy of where the CDR3 ends; the end is completed using the germline J gene.

CDR3 length: 15 amino acids, cysteine to phenylalanine. The CDR3 was read in part: 42 bases, with the frame set at base 1. The V end gives up 5 bases and the J end 3 bases, leaving 4 bases in the junction not matched to a gene. CDR1 and CDR2 are drawn from the germline V gene (reference sequence): SNHLY, FYNGKV. The chain is assembled from TRBV3 and TRBJ2-3, with 11 bases matching TRBD2. This TCR came from a female BALB/c mouse given C57BL/6 T cells with graft-versus-host disease after an allogeneic hematopoietic cell transplant. The specimen sequenced was gut tissue. CDR3 loop: CASSPWTGGAETLYF. The sequenced part of the CDR3 DNA is TGTGCCAGCAGCCCGTGGACTGGGGGGGCAGAAACGCTGTAT.